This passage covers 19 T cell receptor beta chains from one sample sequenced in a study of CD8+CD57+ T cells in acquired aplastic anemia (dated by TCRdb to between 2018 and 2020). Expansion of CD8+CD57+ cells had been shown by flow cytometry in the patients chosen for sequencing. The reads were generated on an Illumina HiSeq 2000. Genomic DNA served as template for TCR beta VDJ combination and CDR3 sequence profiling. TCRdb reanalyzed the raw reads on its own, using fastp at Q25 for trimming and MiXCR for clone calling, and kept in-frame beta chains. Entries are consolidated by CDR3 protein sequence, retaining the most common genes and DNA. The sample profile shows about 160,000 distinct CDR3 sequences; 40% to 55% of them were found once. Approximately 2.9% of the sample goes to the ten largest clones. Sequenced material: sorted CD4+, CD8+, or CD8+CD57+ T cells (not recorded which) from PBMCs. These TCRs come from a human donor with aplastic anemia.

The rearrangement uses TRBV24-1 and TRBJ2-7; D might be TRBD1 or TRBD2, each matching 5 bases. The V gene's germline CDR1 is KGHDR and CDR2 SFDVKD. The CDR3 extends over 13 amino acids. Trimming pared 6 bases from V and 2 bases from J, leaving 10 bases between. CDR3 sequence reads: CATSTGRPYEQYF. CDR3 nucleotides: TGTGCCACCAGTACGGGACGGCCCTACGAGCAGTACTTC.

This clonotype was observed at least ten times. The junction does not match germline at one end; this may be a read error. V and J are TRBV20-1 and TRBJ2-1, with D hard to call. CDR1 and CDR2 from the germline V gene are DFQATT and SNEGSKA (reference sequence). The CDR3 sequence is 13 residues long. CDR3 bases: TGCAGTGCTGGAGAACCACCGGCCGGTGAGCAGTTCTTC. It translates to CSAGEPPAGEQFF.

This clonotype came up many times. In nucleotides, the CDR3 is TGTGCCAGCAGCTTAGGGGCGACTAGCGGGGAGTACTTC. This codes for CASSLGATSGEYF. V and J are TRBV7-2 and TRBJ2-7; the match to TRBD2 covers 11 bases. CDR1 SGHTA and CDR2 FQGNSA come from the germline V gene. The ends lost 1 base at V and 11 bases at J; junction bases unmatched: 4. The CDR3 contains 13 residues.

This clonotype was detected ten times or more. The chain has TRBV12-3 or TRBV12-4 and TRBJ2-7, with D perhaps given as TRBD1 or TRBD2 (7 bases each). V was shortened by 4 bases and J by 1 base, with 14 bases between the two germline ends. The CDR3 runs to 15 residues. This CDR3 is CASSSQGGGSYEQYF. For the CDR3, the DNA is TGTGCCAGCAGTTCCCAGGGGGGGGGGTCCTACGAGCAGTACTTC.

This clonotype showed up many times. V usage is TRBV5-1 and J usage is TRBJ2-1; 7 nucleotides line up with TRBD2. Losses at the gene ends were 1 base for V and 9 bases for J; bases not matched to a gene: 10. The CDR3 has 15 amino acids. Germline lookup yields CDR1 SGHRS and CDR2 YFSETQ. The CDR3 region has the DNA TGCGCCAGCAGCTTGAGGGACTATTCCCCAGGTGAGCAGTTCTTC. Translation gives CASSLRDYSPGEQFF.

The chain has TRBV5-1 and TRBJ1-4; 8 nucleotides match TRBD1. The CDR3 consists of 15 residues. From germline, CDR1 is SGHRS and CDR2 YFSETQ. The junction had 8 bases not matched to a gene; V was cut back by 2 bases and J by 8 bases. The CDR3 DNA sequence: TGCGCCAGCAGCTTAACCGGGACAGGAGTAGAAAAACTGTTTTTT. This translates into CASSLTGTGVEKLFF.

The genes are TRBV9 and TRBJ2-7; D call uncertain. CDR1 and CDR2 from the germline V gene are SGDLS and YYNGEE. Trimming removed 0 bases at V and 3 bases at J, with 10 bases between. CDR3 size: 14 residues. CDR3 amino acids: CASSVGNGDYEQYF. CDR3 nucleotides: TGTGCCAGCAGCGTAGGAAACGGTGACTACGAGCAGTACTTC.

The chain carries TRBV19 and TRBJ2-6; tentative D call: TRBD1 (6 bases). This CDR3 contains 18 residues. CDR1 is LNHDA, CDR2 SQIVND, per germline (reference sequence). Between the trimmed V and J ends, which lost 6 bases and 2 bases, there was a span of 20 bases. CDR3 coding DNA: TGTGCCAGTAGCCTGCAAGGACAGTTAGGAACTGGGGCCAACGTCCTGACTTTC. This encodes CASSLQGQLGTGANVLTF.

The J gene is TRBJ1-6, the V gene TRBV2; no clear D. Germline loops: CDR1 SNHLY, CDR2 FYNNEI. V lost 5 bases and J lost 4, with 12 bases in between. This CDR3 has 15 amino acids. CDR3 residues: CASSNSGDYNSPLHF. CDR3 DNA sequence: TGTGCCAGCAGTAACAGTGGAGATTATAATTCACCCCTCCACTTT.

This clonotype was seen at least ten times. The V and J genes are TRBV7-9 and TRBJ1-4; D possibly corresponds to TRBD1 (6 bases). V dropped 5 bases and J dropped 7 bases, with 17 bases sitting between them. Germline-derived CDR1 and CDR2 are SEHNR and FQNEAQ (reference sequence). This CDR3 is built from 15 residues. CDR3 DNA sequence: TGTGCCAGCAGCCTCGGCCGGGGGGCAGCTGAAAAACTGTTTTTT. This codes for CASSLGRGAAEKLFF. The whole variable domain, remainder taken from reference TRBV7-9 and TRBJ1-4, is DTGVSQNPRHKITKRGQNVTFRCDPISEHNRLYWYRQTLGQGPEFLTYFQNEAQLEKSRLLSDRFSAERPKGSFSTLEIQRTEQGDSAMYLCASSLGRGAAEKLFFGSGTQLSVL.

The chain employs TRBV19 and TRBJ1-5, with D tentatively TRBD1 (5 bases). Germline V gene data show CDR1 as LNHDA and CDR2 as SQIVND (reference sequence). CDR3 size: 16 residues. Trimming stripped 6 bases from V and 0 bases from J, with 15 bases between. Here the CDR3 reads CASSTSGLYSNQPQHF. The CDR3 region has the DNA TGTGCCAGTAGCACCTCGGGACTTTATAGCAATCAGCCCCAGCATTTT.

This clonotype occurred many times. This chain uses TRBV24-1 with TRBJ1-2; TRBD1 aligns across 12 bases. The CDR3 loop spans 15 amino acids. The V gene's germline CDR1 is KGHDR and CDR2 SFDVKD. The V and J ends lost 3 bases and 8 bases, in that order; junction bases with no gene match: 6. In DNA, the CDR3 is TGTGCCACCAGTGATGGGGGACAGGGGGCGCAAGGCTACACCTTC. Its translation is CATSDGGQGAQGYTF.

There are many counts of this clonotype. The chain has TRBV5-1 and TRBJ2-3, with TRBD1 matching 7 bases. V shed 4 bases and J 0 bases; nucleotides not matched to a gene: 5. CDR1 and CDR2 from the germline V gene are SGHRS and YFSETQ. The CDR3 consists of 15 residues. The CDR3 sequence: CASSPGQTSTDTQYF. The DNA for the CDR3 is TGCGCCAGCAGCCCGGGACAGACTAGCACAGATACGCAGTATTTT. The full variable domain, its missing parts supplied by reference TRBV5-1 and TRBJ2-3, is KAGVTQTPRYLIKTRGQQVTLSCSPISGHRSVSWYQQTPGQGLQFLFEYFSETQRNKGNFPGRFSGRQFSNSRSEMNVSTLELGDSALYLCASSPGQTSTDTQYFGPGTRLTVL.

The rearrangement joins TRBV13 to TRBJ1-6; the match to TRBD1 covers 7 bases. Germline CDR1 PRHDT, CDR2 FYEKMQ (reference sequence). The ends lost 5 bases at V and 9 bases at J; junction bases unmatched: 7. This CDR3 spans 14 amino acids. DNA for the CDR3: TGTGCCAGCAGCCTTGGACAGGAAAGTTCACCCCTCCACTTT. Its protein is CASSLGQESSPLHF.

The CDR3 loop is CSVDRGLNEQYF. The CDR3 nucleotides read TGCAGCGTTGACAGGGGGCTAAACGAGCAGTACTTC. This sequence joins TRBV29-1 and TRBJ2-7; TRBD1 matches 8 bases. V lost 3 bases to trimming and J lost 5 bases; unmatched junction nucleotides: 3. This CDR3 spans 12 amino acids. The germline CDR1 and CDR2 sequences are SQVTM and ANQGSEA.

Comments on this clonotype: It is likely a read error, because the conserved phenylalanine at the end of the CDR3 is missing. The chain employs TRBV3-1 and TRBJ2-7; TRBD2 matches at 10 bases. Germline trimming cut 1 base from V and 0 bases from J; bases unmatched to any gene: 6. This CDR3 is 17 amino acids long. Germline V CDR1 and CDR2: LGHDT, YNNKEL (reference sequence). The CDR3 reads CASSQVAGGQHSYEQYS. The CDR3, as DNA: TGTGCCAGCAGCCAAGTAGCGGGAGGCCAACACTCCTACGAGCAGTACTCC.

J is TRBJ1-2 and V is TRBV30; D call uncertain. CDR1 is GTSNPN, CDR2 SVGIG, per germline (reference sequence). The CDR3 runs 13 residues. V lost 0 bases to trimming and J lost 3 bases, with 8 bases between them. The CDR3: CAWSVSRDYGYTF. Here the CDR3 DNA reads TGTGCCTGGAGTGTATCAAGGGACTATGGCTACACCTTC.

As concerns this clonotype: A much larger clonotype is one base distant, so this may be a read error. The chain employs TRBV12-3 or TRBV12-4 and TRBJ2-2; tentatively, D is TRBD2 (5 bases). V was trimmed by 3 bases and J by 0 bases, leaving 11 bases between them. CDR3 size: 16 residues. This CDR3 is CASSFSRRPNTGELFF. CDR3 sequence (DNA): TGTGCCAGCAGTTTTAGCAGGAGGCCGAACACCGGGGAGCTGTTTTTT.

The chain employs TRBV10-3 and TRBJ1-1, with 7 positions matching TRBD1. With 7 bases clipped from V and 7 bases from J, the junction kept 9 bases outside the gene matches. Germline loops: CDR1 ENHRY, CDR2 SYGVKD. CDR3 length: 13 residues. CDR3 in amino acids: CAIMMRQGGEAFF. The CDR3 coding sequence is TGTGCCATCATGATGCGACAGGGCGGTGAAGCTTTCTTT.